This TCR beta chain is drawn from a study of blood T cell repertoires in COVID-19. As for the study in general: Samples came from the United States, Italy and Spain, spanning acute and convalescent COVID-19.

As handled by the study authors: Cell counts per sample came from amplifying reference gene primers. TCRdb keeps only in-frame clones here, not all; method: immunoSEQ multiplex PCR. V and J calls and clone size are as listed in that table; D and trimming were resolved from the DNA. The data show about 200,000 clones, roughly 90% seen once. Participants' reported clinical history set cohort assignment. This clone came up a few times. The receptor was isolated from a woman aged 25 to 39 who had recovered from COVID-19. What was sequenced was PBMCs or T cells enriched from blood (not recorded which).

CDR3 amino acids: CASSWTVSLGATNEKLFF. CDR3 in DNA: TGTGCCAGCAGCTGGACAGTAAGCCTTGGTGCAACTAATGAAAAACTGTTTTTT. The chain is built from TRBV7-8 and TRBJ1-4, with a possible D match to TRBD1 (6 bases). Trimming stripped 4 bases from V and 0 bases from J, with 18 bases between. The CDR3 covers 18 residues. The germline V gene encodes CDR1 SGHVS and CDR2 FQNEAQ. The variable domain in full, completed from reference TRBV7-8 and TRBJ1-4, reads GAGVSQSPRYKVAKRGQDVALRCDPISGHVSLFWYQQALGQGPEFLTYFQNEAQLDKSGLPSDRFFAERPEGSVSTLKIQRTQQEDSAVYLCASSWTVSLGATNEKLFFGSGTQLSVL.